This paragraph covers one TCR beta chain sequence. This specimen comes from a study of T cells in localized non-small cell lung cancer. Data came from immunoSEQ multiplex PCR; TCRdb stores just in-frame clones and leaves some out. This sample has 75,000 to 95,000 clones, with roughly 87% found just once. The CDR3 is 11 residues long. Looked up from germline, CDR1 is MDHEN and CDR2 is SYDVKM. The ends were cut back, 7 bases at V and 8 bases at J, with 11 bases in the middle. The chain links TRBV28 to TRBJ1-2; no reliable D call. The TCR sequence derives from a man between 40 and 70 years old with stage I squamous cell lung carcinoma. The source material was peripheral blood, sampled before any cancer treatment. CDR3 residues: CASTPGRGYTF. In DNA, the CDR3 is TGTGCCAGCACCCCAGGTAGGGGCTACACCTTC.